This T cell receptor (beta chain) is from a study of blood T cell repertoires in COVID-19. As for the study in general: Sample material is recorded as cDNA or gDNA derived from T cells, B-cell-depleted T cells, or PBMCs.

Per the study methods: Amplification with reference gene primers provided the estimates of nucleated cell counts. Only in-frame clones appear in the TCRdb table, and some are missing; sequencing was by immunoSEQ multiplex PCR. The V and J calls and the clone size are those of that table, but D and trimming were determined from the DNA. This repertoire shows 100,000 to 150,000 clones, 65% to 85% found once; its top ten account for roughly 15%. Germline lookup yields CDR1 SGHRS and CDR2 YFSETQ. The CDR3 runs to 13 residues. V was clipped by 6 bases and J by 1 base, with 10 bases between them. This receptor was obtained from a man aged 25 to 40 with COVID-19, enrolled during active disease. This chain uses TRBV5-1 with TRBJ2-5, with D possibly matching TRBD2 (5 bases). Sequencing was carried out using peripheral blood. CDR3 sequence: CASTRTFQETQYF. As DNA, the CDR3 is TGCGCCAGCACAAGGACTTTCCAAGAGACCCAGTACTTC.